This is a list of T cell receptor beta chains from one sample in a study of CD8 T cells in Susac syndrome. Using its own MiXCR run on the immunoSEQ multiplex PCR reads, TCRdb lists one record per CDR3 protein. The sample carries 85,000 to 90,000 distinct CDR3 sequences, 85% to 95% recorded once. The sequencing input was CD8+ T cells from PBMCs. These receptors came from a human donor in good health. Each CDR3 is given with its conserved first and last residue. Each record gives: J gene, clone size, V gene, D gene, CDR3 protein, CDR3 DNA. D genes are given only for firm matches. Clone size is stated in some rows and not others, as once, few, many or a class when expanded.

J gene: TRBJ1-6
clone size: -
V gene: TRBV21-1
D gene: -
CDR3 protein: CASNRGSPFSDSPLHF
CDR3 DNA: TGTGCCAGTAACCGGGGCTCCCCCTTCTCGGATTCACCCCTCCACTTT

J gene: TRBJ2-5
clone size: -
V gene: TRBV4-1
D gene: TRBD2
CDR3 protein: CASSQVAGHETQYF
CDR3 DNA: TGCGCCAGCAGCCAAGTAGCGGGTCATGAGACCCAGTACTTC

J gene: TRBJ2-1
clone size: -
V gene: TRBV18
D gene: -
CDR3 protein: CASSPSRGYNEQFF
CDR3 DNA: TGTGCCAGCTCACCATCCAGGGGCTACAATGAGCAGTTCTTC

J gene: TRBJ2-7
clone size: -
V gene: TRBV15
D gene: -
CDR3 protein: CATSRDREQYF
CDR3 DNA: TGTGCCACCAGCAGAGACAGAGAGCAGTACTTC

J gene: TRBJ2-7
clone size: -
V gene: TRBV6-5
D gene: TRBD1
CDR3 protein: CASSSSGQGSYEQYF
CDR3 DNA: TGTGCCAGCAGTTCCTCGGGACAGGGCTCCTACGAGCAGTACTTC

J gene: TRBJ1-6
clone size: -
V gene: TRBV7-6
D gene: -
CDR3 protein: CASSLSSDYNSPLHF
CDR3 DNA: TGTGCCAGCAGCTTAAGCAGTGATTATAATTCACCCCTCCACTTT

J gene: TRBJ2-3
clone size: once
V gene: TRBV15
D gene: -
CDR3 protein: CATSGSGGRTDTQYF
CDR3 DNA: TGTGCCACCAGCGGGTCGGGCGGCCGCACAGATACGCAGTATTTT

J gene: TRBJ2-3
clone size: -
V gene: TRBV9
D gene: -
CDR3 protein: CASSESDTQYF
CDR3 DNA: TGTGCCAGCAGCGAATCAGATACGCAGTATTTT

J gene: TRBJ1-1
clone size: once
V gene: TRBV6-1
D gene: TRBD1
CDR3 protein: CASSPQGEARTTEAFF
CDR3 DNA: TGTGCCAGCAGCCCCCAGGGGGAGGCCCGGACTACTGAAGCTTTCTTT

J gene: TRBJ2-7
clone size: -
V gene: TRBV9
D gene: -
CDR3 protein: CASSPQYERGDEQYF
CDR3 DNA: TGTGCCAGCAGCCCTCAATATGAGAGAGGGGACGAGCAGTACTTC

J gene: TRBJ2-5
clone size: -
V gene: TRBV15
D gene: TRBD1
CDR3 protein: CATSRVGDSGGETQYF
CDR3 DNA: TGTGCCACCAGCAGAGTCGGGGACAGTGGGGGAGAGACCCAGTACTTC

J gene: TRBJ2-5
clone size: -
V gene: TRBV2
D gene: TRBD2
CDR3 protein: CASSGDYRETQYF
CDR3 DNA: TGTGCCAGCAGTGGGGACTACCGAGAGACCCAGTACTTC

J gene: TRBJ1-6
clone size: -
V gene: TRBV19
D gene: -
CDR3 protein: CASSMISSDSPLHF
CDR3 DNA: TGTGCCAGTAGTATGATCTCGTCGGATTCACCCCTCCACTTT

J gene: TRBJ2-5
clone size: -
V gene: TRBV7-8
D gene: TRBD1
CDR3 protein: CASSFWTGLETQYF
CDR3 DNA: TGTGCCAGCAGCTTCTGGACAGGGCTAGAGACCCAGTACTTC

J gene: TRBJ1-2
clone size: -
V gene: TRBV11-2
D gene: -
CDR3 protein: CASSLVPSGRGIGYTF
CDR3 DNA: TGTGCCAGCAGCTTAGTTCCATCAGGGCGGGGGATTGGCTACACCTTC

J gene: TRBJ1-1
clone size: once
V gene: TRBV5-4
D gene: TRBD1
CDR3 protein: CASSLAGGLGTEAFF
CDR3 DNA: TGTGCCAGCAGCTTGGCAGGGGGCTTGGGGACTGAAGCTTTCTTT

J gene: TRBJ2-6
clone size: once
V gene: TRBV2
D gene: -
CDR3 protein: CASSLTASGANVLTF
CDR3 DNA: TGTGCCAGCAGTTTGACCGCCTCTGGGGCCAACGTCCTGACTTTC

J gene: TRBJ1-5
clone size: -
V gene: TRBV29-1
D gene: -
CDR3 protein: CSVGASNQPQHF
CDR3 DNA: TGCAGCGTTGGGGCGAGCAATCAGCCCCAGCATTTT

J gene: TRBJ2-1
clone size: -
V gene: TRBV7-3
D gene: TRBD2
CDR3 protein: CASSLLAGQYNEQFF
CDR3 DNA: TGTGCCAGCAGCTTACTAGCGGGGCAATACAATGAGCAGTTCTTC

J gene: TRBJ2-7
clone size: -
V gene: TRBV6-2/TRBV6-3
D gene: -
CDR3 protein: CASSSKIFYEQYF
CDR3 DNA: TGTGCCAGCAGTTCGAAAATTTTCTACGAGCAGTACTTC

J gene: TRBJ1-2
clone size: once
V gene: TRBV25-1
D gene: -
CDR3 protein: CASSDLGDPGSRGYTF
CDR3 DNA: TGTGCCAGCAGCGACCTCGGGGACCCAGGGAGCCGTGGCTACACCTTC

J gene: TRBJ1-5
clone size: few
V gene: TRBV6-2/TRBV6-3
D gene: TRBD1
CDR3 protein: CASSRDRANQPQHF
CDR3 DNA: TGTGCCAGCAGCCGGGACAGGGCAAATCAGCCCCAGCATTTT

J gene: TRBJ2-3
clone size: -
V gene: TRBV9
D gene: -
CDR3 protein: CASSVRLFGGTDTQYF
CDR3 DNA: TGTGCCAGCAGCGTCCGACTCTTCGGGGGCACAGATACGCAGTATTTT

J gene: TRBJ2-1
clone size: -
V gene: TRBV29-1
D gene: -
CDR3 protein: CSAWGMTNYNEQFF
CDR3 DNA: TGCAGCGCTTGGGGAATGACAAACTACAATGAGCAGTTCTTC

J gene: TRBJ2-7
clone size: few
V gene: TRBV5-6
D gene: -
CDR3 protein: CASSNRGRFYEQYF
CDR3 DNA: TGTGCCAGCAGCAACCGGGGCAGGTTCTACGAGCAGTACTTC

J gene: TRBJ2-1
clone size: -
V gene: TRBV3-1
D gene: TRBD2
CDR3 protein: CASSQDPGLGFLDEQFF
CDR3 DNA: TGTGCCAGCAGCCAAGATCCGGGACTAGGGTTTCTGGATGAGCAGTTCTTC

J gene: TRBJ2-1
clone size: -
V gene: TRBV9
D gene: TRBD2
CDR3 protein: CASSPRLAGGHEQFF
CDR3 DNA: TGTGCCAGCAGCCCGAGACTAGCGGGGGGACATGAGCAGTTCTTC

J gene: TRBJ2-1
clone size: once
V gene: TRBV7-9
D gene: TRBD2
CDR3 protein: CASSHQRGGLNEQFF
CDR3 DNA: TGTGCCAGCAGCCACCAGCGGGGGGGATTAAATGAGCAGTTCTTC

J gene: TRBJ2-1
clone size: -
V gene: TRBV7-9
D gene: -
CDR3 protein: CASSLGRARSDEQFF
CDR3 DNA: TGTGCCAGCAGCTTAGGCAGGGCCCGGAGCGATGAGCAGTTCTTC

J gene: TRBJ2-2
clone size: -
V gene: TRBV13
D gene: -
CDR3 protein: CASSSGLPTGELFF
CDR3 DNA: TGTGCCAGCAGCTCGGGACTTCCTACCGGGGAGCTGTTTTTT

J gene: TRBJ1-1
clone size: -
V gene: TRBV7-9
D gene: -
CDR3 protein: CASSQGVEAFF
CDR3 DNA: TGTGCCAGCAGTCAGGGCGTTGAAGCTTTCTTT

J gene: TRBJ1-5
clone size: -
V gene: TRBV5-5
D gene: -
CDR3 protein: CASSLGTNQPQHF
CDR3 DNA: TGTGCCAGCAGCTTGGGTACCAATCAGCCCCAGCATTTT

J gene: TRBJ1-5
clone size: -
V gene: TRBV19
D gene: -
CDR3 protein: CASISVGISNQPQHF
CDR3 DNA: TGTGCCAGTATTTCGGTCGGGATTAGCAATCAGCCCCAGCATTTT

J gene: TRBJ1-2
clone size: -
V gene: TRBV29-1
D gene: TRBD1
CDR3 protein: CSVADRGYGYTF
CDR3 DNA: TGCAGCGTCGCCGACAGGGGCTATGGCTACACCTTC

J gene: TRBJ1-3
clone size: -
V gene: TRBV29-1
D gene: -
CDR3 protein: CSVVAGNTIYF
CDR3 DNA: TGCAGCGTTGTGGCTGGAAACACCATATATTTT

J gene: TRBJ2-7
clone size: -
V gene: TRBV27
D gene: -
CDR3 protein: CAGGTTPNEQYF
CDR3 DNA: TGTGCCGGGGGCACTACACCTAACGAGCAGTACTTC

J gene: TRBJ2-7
clone size: -
V gene: TRBV27
D gene: -
CDR3 protein: CASSSPMGGFYEQYF
CDR3 DNA: TGTGCCAGCAGTTCACCAATGGGGGGATTCTACGAGCAGTACTTC

J gene: TRBJ2-6
clone size: -
V gene: TRBV15
D gene: -
CDR3 protein: CATYAGVGANVLTF
CDR3 DNA: TGTGCCACCTATGCAGGGGTCGGGGCCAACGTCCTGACTTTC

J gene: TRBJ2-3
clone size: -
V gene: TRBV27
D gene: -
CDR3 protein: CASSLSLLRGADTQYF
CDR3 DNA: TGTGCCAGCAGTTTAAGTCTTCTTAGGGGAGCAGATACGCAGTATTTT